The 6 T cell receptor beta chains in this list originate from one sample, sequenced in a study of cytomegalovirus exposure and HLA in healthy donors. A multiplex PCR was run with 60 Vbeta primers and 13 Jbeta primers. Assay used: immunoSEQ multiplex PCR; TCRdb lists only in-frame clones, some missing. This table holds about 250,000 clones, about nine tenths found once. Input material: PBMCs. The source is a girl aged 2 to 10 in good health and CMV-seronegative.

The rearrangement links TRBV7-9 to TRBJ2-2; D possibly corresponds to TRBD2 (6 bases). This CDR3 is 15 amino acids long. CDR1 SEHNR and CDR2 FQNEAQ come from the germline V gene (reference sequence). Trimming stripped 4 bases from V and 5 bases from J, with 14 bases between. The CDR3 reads CASSSLRAGTGELFF. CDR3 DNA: TGTGCCAGCAGCTCACTCCGGGCGGGGACCGGGGAGCTGTTTTTT.

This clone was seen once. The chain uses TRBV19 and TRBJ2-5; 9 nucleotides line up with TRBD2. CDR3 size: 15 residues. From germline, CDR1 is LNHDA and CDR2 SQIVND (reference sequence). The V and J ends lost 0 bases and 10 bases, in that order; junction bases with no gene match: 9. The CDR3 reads CASSIESGLAASQYF. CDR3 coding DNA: TGTGCCAGTAGTATAGAATCGGGACTAGCAGCTAGCCAGTACTTC.

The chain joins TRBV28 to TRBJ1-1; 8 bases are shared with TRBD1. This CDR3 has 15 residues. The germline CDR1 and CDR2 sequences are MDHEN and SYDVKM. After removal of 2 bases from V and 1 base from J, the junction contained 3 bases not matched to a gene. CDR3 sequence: CASSLLQGANTEAFF. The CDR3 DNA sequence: TGTGCCAGCAGTTTACTTCAGGGGGCGAACACTGAAGCTTTCTTT. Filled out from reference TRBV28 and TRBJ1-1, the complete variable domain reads DVKVTQSSRYLVKRTGEKVFLECVQDMDHENMFWYRQDPGLGLRLIYFSYDVKMKEKGDIPEGYSVSREKKERFSLILESASTNQTSMYLCASSLLQGANTEAFFGQGTRLTVV.

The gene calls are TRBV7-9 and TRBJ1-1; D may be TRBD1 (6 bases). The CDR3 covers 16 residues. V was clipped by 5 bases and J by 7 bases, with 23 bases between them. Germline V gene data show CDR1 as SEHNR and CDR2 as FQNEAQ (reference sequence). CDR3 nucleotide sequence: TGTGCCAGCAGCCCCCGACCCAAGGACAGTTTGGATGAAGCTTTCTTT. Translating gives CASSPRPKDSLDEAFF.

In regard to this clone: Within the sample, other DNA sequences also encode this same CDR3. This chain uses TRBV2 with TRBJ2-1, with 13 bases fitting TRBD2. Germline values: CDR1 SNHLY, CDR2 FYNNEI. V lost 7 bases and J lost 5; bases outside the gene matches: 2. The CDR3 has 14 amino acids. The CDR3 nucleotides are TGTGCCAGCACCGGGACTAGCGGGAACAATGAGCAGTTCTTC. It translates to CASTGTSGNNEQFF.

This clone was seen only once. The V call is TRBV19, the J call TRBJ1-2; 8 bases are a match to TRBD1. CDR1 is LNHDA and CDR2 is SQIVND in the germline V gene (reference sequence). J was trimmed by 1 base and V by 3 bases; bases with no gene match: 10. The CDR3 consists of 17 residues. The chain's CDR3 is CASSMAAGGPFNYGYTF. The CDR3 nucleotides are TGTGCCAGTAGTATGGCGGCAGGGGGCCCTTTTAACTATGGCTACACCTTC.